The present TCR beta chain was sequenced within a study of Graves' ophthalmopathy and Graves' hyperthyroidism. As the template, RNA transcripts were used to amplify TCR beta CDR3 regions. In the first round, RT-PCR was carried out with HTBI primers, and a multiplex PCR formed the second round. One entry per CDR3 protein, called by TCRdb with MiXCR from the multiplex PCR reads. The sample shows around 1,200,000 distinct CDR3 sequences, about 40% of them seen only once. Thyroid ultrasound, orbital computed tomography, TRAb, serum thyroxine and clinical symptoms formed the basis of diagnosis. The CDR3 has 14 amino acids. Trimming took off 3 bases at V and 8 bases at J, with 17 bases between the two ends. Germline V lookup: CDR1 DFQATT, CDR2 SNEGSKA (reference sequence). Study results and caveats: Sensitivity reached less than 71% and specificity roughly 72% when the model predicted ophthalmopathy progression.

With respect to this clonotype: Its antigen is not known.

The rearrangement links TRBV20-1 to TRBJ1-5, with D unresolved. The sequenced material came from peripheral blood or thyroid tissue (not recorded which). This TCR was sampled from an adult man with Graves' hyperthyroidism. The CDR3, as DNA: TGCAGTGCTAGGGTTGGTAGGGAATCAGAGCCCCAGCATTTT. It codes for CSARVGRESEPQHF.